These 19 T cell receptor beta chains were all obtained from the same sample, sequenced in a study of low-dose radiotherapy and immunotherapy resistance in tumors. Time point indicated: before trial treatment. TRAV- and TRBV-specific primers primed first-strand cDNA, covering alpha and beta chains. TCR amplification involved 20 to 25 PCR cycles with a constant-region primer and V-primer adapter. From the reads, TCRdb called clonotypes with MiXCR, one entry per CDR3 protein. The repertoire holds tens of thousands of distinct CDR3 sequences, about 19% seen once, with over 4.5% in the top ten. Source: PBMCs, taken before treatment. These TCRs come from a male donor with prostate cancer.

Many counts were recorded for this clonotype. The chain carries TRBV11-2 and TRBJ1-6, with TRBD1 matching 8 bases. The CDR3 has 12 amino acids. Germline CDR1 reads SGHAT; CDR2 reads FQNNGV. V lost 3 bases and J lost 14; bases outside the gene matches: 3. CDR3 loop: CASSFQGAALHF. For the CDR3, the DNA is TGTGCCAGCAGCTTCCAGGGGGCAGCCCTCCACTTT.

In this sample, this clonotype turned up many times. V usage is TRBV6-6 and J usage is TRBJ1-1; D ambiguous. Trimming took off 7 bases at V and 4 bases at J, with 10 bases between the two ends. CDR3 length equals 12 residues. CDR1 is MNHNY and CDR2 is SVGAGI in the germline V gene (reference sequence). The CDR3 loop reads CASKWEGTEAFF. In DNA, the CDR3 is TGTGCCAGCAAATGGGAGGGCACTGAAGCTTTCTTT.

This clonotype appeared many times. The rearrangement uses TRBV5-4 and TRBJ1-1; D gene uncertain. Germline values: CDR1 SGHNT, CDR2 YYREEE (reference sequence). The CDR3 sequence is 14 residues long. The V end lost 3 bases, the J end lost 0 bases, and 9 bases lay between the germline ends. The CDR3 nucleotides are TGTGCCAGCAGCTGGGAGGCAGTGAACACTGAAGCTTTCTTT. Translation: CASSWEAVNTEAFF.

The table lists this clonotype with many counts. V gene TRBV29-1 combines with J gene TRBJ1-1; no reliable D call. The CDR3 is 11 amino acids. Per germline, CDR1 SQVTM and CDR2 ANQGSEA. V gave up 7 bases and J gave up 2 bases, with 8 bases separating them. The CDR3 loop is CSALRNTEAFF. CDR3 sequence (DNA): TGCAGCGCCCTCCGAAACACTGAAGCTTTCTTT. Using reference TRBV29-1 and TRBJ1-1 for the parts outside the CDR3, the full variable domain is SAVISQKPSRDICQRGTSLTIQCQVDSQVTMMFWYRQQPGQSLTLIATANQGSEATYESGFVIDKFPISRPNLTFSTLTVSNMSPEDSSIYLCSALRNTEAFFGQGTRLTVV.

This clonotype was detected many times. The rearrangement links TRBV4-1 to TRBJ2-5, with 7 bases aligning to TRBD1. The CDR3 is made up of 14 amino acids. Germline loops: CDR1 MGHRA, CDR2 YSYEKL. Losses at the gene ends were 0 bases for V and 3 bases for J; bases not matched to a gene: 1. The CDR3 sequence is CASSQDTGEETQYF. The CDR3 nucleotides are TGCGCCAGCAGCCAAGATACAGGGGAAGAGACCCAGTACTTC.

Many counts were recorded for this clonotype. V gene TRBV2 combines with J gene TRBJ1-1; D is undetermined. Germline CDR1 and CDR2: SNHLY and FYNNEI. CDR3 size: 13 residues. V was shortened by 6 bases and J by 3 bases, with 11 bases between the two germline ends. In DNA, the CDR3 is TGTGCCAGCAGAGCGGTGCGGGACACTGAAGCTTTCTTT. Amino acid sequence: CASRAVRDTEAFF.

There are many counts of this clonotype. The chain is built from TRBV20-1 and TRBJ2-1; 11 positions match TRBD2. The CDR3 is 14 residues long. In germline, CDR1 is DFQATT, CDR2 SNEGSKA (reference sequence). V dropped 6 bases and J dropped 7; count of bases not matched to a gene: 8. CDR3 bases: TGCAGTGCGAAACTAGCGGGAGTTCGTAATGAGCAGTTCTTC. Its protein is CSAKLAGVRNEQFF.

This clonotype was counted many times. The V gene is TRBV6-1, the J gene TRBJ1-4; possible D gene TRBD1, 5 bases. Germline assignment: CDR1 MNHNS and CDR2 SASEGT. V dropped 5 bases and J dropped 4 bases, with 14 bases sitting between them. The CDR3 runs to 15 residues. The CDR3 protein is CASSYMGQGNEKLFF. CDR3 bases: TGTGCCAGCAGTTACATGGGGCAGGGTAATGAAAAACTGTTTTTT.

This clonotype was detected ten times or more. The gene calls are TRBV12-3 or TRBV12-4 and TRBJ2-7, with 7 nucleotides matching TRBD2. The CDR3 has 14 residues. V lost 3 bases, J lost 3 bases, and 5 bases stayed unmatched. The CDR3 is CASSLGGEGYEQYF. As DNA, the CDR3 is TGTGCCAGCAGTTTGGGAGGGGAGGGCTACGAGCAGTACTTC.

V usage is TRBV2 and J usage is TRBJ1-6; D remains unclear. V gave up 7 bases and J gave up 0 bases, with 7 bases separating them. Germline lookup yields CDR1 SNHLY and CDR2 FYNNEI. This CDR3 is 14 amino acids long. CDR3 sequence reads: CASMLGSYNSPLHF. CDR3 coding DNA: TGTGCCAGCATGTTGGGCTCCTATAATTCACCCCTCCACTTT. The complete variable domain, with remaining parts taken from reference TRBV2 and TRBJ1-6, reads EPEVTQTPSHQVTQMGQEVILRCVPISNHLYFYWYRQILGQKVEFLVSFYNNEISEKSEIFDDQFSVERPDGSNFTLKIRSTKLEDSAMYFCASMLGSYNSPLHFGNGTRLTVT.

The J gene is TRBJ1-1, the V gene TRBV5-1; D uncertain. With 6 bases removed from V and 1 base from J, the gap between germline ends came to 13 bases. CDR3 length: 14 residues. CDR1 is SGHRS, CDR2 YFSETQ, per germline. CDR3: CASNPTNKNTEAFF. DNA for the CDR3: TGCGCCAGCAACCCGACGAACAAGAACACTGAAGCTTTCTTT.

There are a few counts of this clonotype. This chain connects TRBV4-1 to TRBJ2-2; tentatively, D is TRBD2 (7 bases). The CDR3 is 17 amino acids. CDR1 and CDR2 (germline): MGHRA, YSYEKL. The ends were cut back, 3 bases at V and 4 bases at J, with 18 bases in the middle. The CDR3 here is CASSQTRGGGPTGELFF. CDR3 DNA: TGCGCCAGCAGCCAGACCAGAGGGGGGGGCCCCACCGGGGAGCTGTTTTTT.

This clonotype was seen many times. This chain joins TRBV27 and TRBJ2-7; D is undetermined. The CDR3 extends over 14 amino acids. Trimming removed 3 bases from V and 3 bases from J, with 12 bases in between. The germline V gene has CDR1 MNHEY and CDR2 SMNVEV (reference sequence). The CDR3 coding sequence is TGTGCCAGCAGTTTTGCCAGCGCCCACTACGAGCAGTACTTC. Translated, it gives CASSFASAHYEQYF.

This clonotype appeared many times. V usage is TRBV5-4 and J usage is TRBJ2-7, with D possibly TRBD1 on 6 matching bases. V was cut by 0 bases and J by 4 bases, with 14 bases left in between. The CDR3 covers 15 residues. CDR1 and CDR2 (germline): SGHNT, YYREEE (reference sequence). The CDR3 sequence: CASSLGQGNIYEQYF. CDR3 sequence (DNA): TGTGCCAGCAGCTTGGGCCAGGGGAATATTTACGAGCAGTACTTC. Filled out from reference TRBV5-4 and TRBJ2-7, the complete variable domain reads ETGVTQSPTHLIKTRGQQVTLRCSSQSGHNTVSWYQQALGQGPQFIFQYYREEENGRGNFPPRFSGLQFPNYSSELNVNALELDDSALYLCASSLGQGNIYEQYFGPGTRLTVT.

This clonotype occurred many times. The chain uses TRBV7-8 and TRBJ2-1; D not resolved. Trimming removed 6 bases from V and 5 bases from J, with 17 bases in between. Germline V CDR1 and CDR2: SGHVS, FQNEAQ. The CDR3 is 15 amino acids. CDR3 residues: CASSPTVRRNNEQFF. CDR3 nucleotide sequence: TGTGCCAGCAGTCCTACGGTACGCAGAAACAATGAGCAGTTCTTC.

A word on this clonotype: At one end the junction does not follow the germline gene, possibly because of a read error. The CDR3 nucleotides are TGTGCCAGCAGCCTAGACGGGACGTCAGGCGGGGAGCTGTTTTTT. Amino acids: CASSLDGTSGGELFF. V gene TRBV11-3 combines with J gene TRBJ2-2; tentatively, D is TRBD1 or TRBD2 (5 bases each). CDR3 length equals 15 residues. Germline CDR1 and CDR2: SGHNT and YENEEA.

This clonotype was recorded many times. This sequence joins TRBV3-1 and TRBJ1-6; 8 nucleotides align to TRBD1. This CDR3 contains 15 residues. The ends lost 5 bases at V and 7 bases at J; junction bases unmatched: 7. Germline CDR1 is LGHDT and CDR2 is YNNKEL (reference sequence). CDR3 sequence reads: CASSTAQGANSPLHF. In nucleotides, the CDR3 is TGTGCCAGCAGCACCGCGCAGGGGGCCAATTCACCCCTCCACTTT. Full variable domain (outside the CDR3, taken from reference TRBV3-1 and TRBJ1-6): DTAVSQTPKYLVTQMGNDKSIKCEQNLGHDTMYWYKQDSKKFLKIMFSYNNKELIINETVPNRFSPKSPDKAHLNLHINSLELGDSAVYFCASSTAQGANSPLHFGNGTRLTVT.

This clonotype was seen a few times. V gene TRBV5-1 combines with J gene TRBJ2-1, with D perhaps TRBD1 or TRBD2 (5 bases each). With 4 bases removed from V and 7 bases from J, the gap between germline ends came to 21 bases. The CDR3 loop spans 16 amino acids. From germline, CDR1 is SGHRS and CDR2 YFSETQ. CDR3 residues: CASSPLDAGTSNEQFF. In DNA, the CDR3 is TGCGCCAGCAGCCCCTTAGATGCAGGGACCTCGAATGAGCAGTTCTTC. The full variable domain, rest sourced from reference TRBV5-1 and TRBJ2-1, is KAGVTQTPRYLIKTRGQQVTLSCSPISGHRSVSWYQQTPGQGLQFLFEYFSETQRNKGNFPGRFSGRQFSNSRSEMNVSTLELGDSALYLCASSPLDAGTSNEQFFGPGTRLTVL.

This clonotype was seen a single time. A read error likely explains this, since a far larger clone differs by one base. The chain couples TRBV28 to TRBJ2-1; 10 bases are a match to TRBD2. CDR3 length equals 16 residues. The germline V gene has CDR1 MDHEN and CDR2 SYDVKM. J gave up 10 bases and V 4 bases, and 13 bases lay outside the gene matches. The CDR3 coding sequence is TGTGCCAGCAGTTCGGGAGCGGGGGGGGGATCCTACGAGCAGTTCTTC. As protein: CASSSGAGGGSYEQFF.